These 10 T cell receptor beta chains originate from one sample sequenced in a study of blood T cell repertoires in COVID-19. Sequenced by immunoSEQ multiplex PCR; TCRdb stores in-frame clones only, minus some. Among more than 300,000 clones listed, around 89% were seen once. The sample taken for sequencing was PBMCs or T cells enriched from blood (not recorded which). The receptors come from a woman between 18 and 29 years old who had recovered from COVID-19.

The chain has TRBV3-1 (or the pseudogene TRBV3-2) and TRBJ1-1, with TRBD1 as a possible D gene (5 bases). V lost 1 base and J lost 4, with 13 bases in between. Germline values: CDR1 LGHDT, CDR2 YNNKEL (reference sequence). This CDR3 contains 15 residues. The CDR3 spells CASSQVAGSVTEAFF. The CDR3 coding sequence is TGTGCCAGCAGCCAAGTAGCAGGGTCCGTCACTGAAGCTTTCTTT.

The chain has TRBV4-3 and TRBJ1-2; the D is unclear. The germline gives CDR1 LGHNA, CDR2 YSLEER. This CDR3 comprises 15 residues. Trimming took 4 bases from V and 4 from J, leaving 16 bases between them. This CDR3 reads CASSPGWSGSYGYTF. The CDR3 DNA sequence: TGCGCCAGCAGCCCCGGTTGGTCCGGGAGCTATGGCTACACCTTC.

The rearrangement joins TRBV7-9 to TRBJ1-4; 8 bases match TRBD1. The CDR3 extends over 15 amino acids. The germline CDR1 and CDR2 sequences are SEHNR and FQNEAQ (reference sequence). V shed 1 base and J 6 bases; nucleotides not matched to a gene: 4. CDR3 in amino acids: CASSLETGEDEKLFF. The CDR3 DNA is TGTGCCAGCAGCTTAGAGACAGGGGAGGATGAAAAACTGTTTTTT.

V is TRBV4-2 and J is TRBJ1-2; 11 bases line up with TRBD1. The V gene end was trimmed by 1 base and the J gene end by 4 bases; junction bases not matched to a gene: 2. The CDR3 runs 15 residues. The germline gives CDR1 LGHNA, CDR2 YNFKEQ. The CDR3 loop reads CASSQGGQGVYGYTF. The DNA for the CDR3 is TGTGCCAGCAGCCAAGGGGGACAGGGGGTCTATGGCTACACCTTC.

V usage is TRBV19 and J usage is TRBJ1-1; the D gene is possibly TRBD1 (6 bases). CDR3 length: 15 amino acids. The V and J ends lost 2 bases and 4 bases respectively, with 14 bases between them. Germline lookup yields CDR1 LNHDA and CDR2 SQIVND (reference sequence). CDR3 bases: TGTGCCAGTAGTATATTTGTGGGGGCGAGCACTGAAGCTTTCTTT. Protein product: CASSIFVGASTEAFF.

This clone was seen just once. The chain combines TRBV28 with TRBJ1-2, with D hard to call. In germline, CDR1 is MDHEN, CDR2 SYDVKM. V gave up 2 bases and J gave up 1 base, with 11 bases separating them. The CDR3 extends over 15 amino acids. CDR3 DNA sequence: TGTGCCAGCAGTTTACAGGAACCCATTAACTATGGCTACACCTTC. This encodes CASSLQEPINYGYTF.

The chain is built from TRBV30 and TRBJ1-1; a weak D match, TRBD1 (5 bases). Per the germline V gene, CDR1 is GTSNPN and CDR2 is SVGIG (reference sequence). The CDR3 runs 13 residues. The DNA for the CDR3 is TGTGGAGGCGGGGGATCCATGAACACTGAAGCTTTCTTT. Residues: CGGGGSMNTEAFF.

V gene TRBV19 combines with J gene TRBJ1-2, with D unclear. The germline CDR1 and CDR2 sequences are LNHDA and SQIVND (reference sequence). Trimming took off 6 bases at V and 3 bases at J, with 20 bases between the two ends. The CDR3 loop spans 16 amino acids. The CDR3 loop is CASRPLLESMDYGYTF. The DNA of the CDR3 is TGTGCCAGTAGGCCATTATTGGAGTCAATGGACTATGGCTACACCTTC.

The chain carries TRBV7-9 and TRBJ1-4, with TRBD1 as a possible D gene (5 bases). Trimming left V 5 bases short and J 8 bases short, with 21 bases between. This CDR3 spans 16 amino acids. Germline lookup yields CDR1 SEHNR and CDR2 FQNEAQ (reference sequence). The CDR3 DNA reads TGTGCCAGCAGCCCTATACAGGCCGCTCAAGGGGAAAAACTGTTTTTT. Its translation: CASSPIQAAQGEKLFF.

V and J are TRBV9 and TRBJ2-7; perhaps TRBD1 as D (6 bases). CDR1 and CDR2 from the germline V gene are SGDLS and YYNGEE. The CDR3 is 15 amino acids. The V gene lost 0 bases and the J gene lost 3 bases, with 13 bases spanning the gap. The CDR3 here is CASSVDPQGLYEQYF. The CDR3 coding sequence is TGTGCCAGCAGCGTAGACCCCCAGGGGCTCTACGAGCAGTACTTC.